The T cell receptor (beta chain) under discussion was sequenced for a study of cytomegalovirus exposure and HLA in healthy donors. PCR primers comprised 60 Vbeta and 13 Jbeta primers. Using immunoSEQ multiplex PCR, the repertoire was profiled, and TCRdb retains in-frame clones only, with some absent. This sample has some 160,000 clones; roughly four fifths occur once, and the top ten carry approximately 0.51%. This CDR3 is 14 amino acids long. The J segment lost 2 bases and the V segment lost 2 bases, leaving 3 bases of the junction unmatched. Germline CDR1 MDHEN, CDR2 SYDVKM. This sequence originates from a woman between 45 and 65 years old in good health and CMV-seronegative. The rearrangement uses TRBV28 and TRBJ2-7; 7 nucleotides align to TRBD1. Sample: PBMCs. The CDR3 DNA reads TGTGCCAGCAGTTTAAGACAGGGAACCTACGAGCAGTACTTC. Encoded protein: CASSLRQGTYEQYF.